The 10 T cell receptor beta chains in this list originate from one sample, sequenced in a study of control samples from healthy donors and cancer patients. Data came from immunoSEQ multiplex PCR; TCRdb stores just in-frame clones and leaves some out. Of approximately 220,000 clones listed, over 90% are singletons. The sequenced sample consisted of blood. These receptors were collected from a man aged 50 to 59 in good health.

The V and J genes are TRBV7-9 and TRBJ1-3; D is undetermined. The V gene's germline CDR1 is SEHNR and CDR2 FQNEAQ (reference sequence). This CDR3 spans 12 amino acids. V lost 1 base and J 8 bases, leaving 6 bases between the germline ends. The CDR3 sequence: CASSLEAYTIYF. As DNA, the CDR3 is TGTGCCAGCAGCTTAGAGGCGTACACCATATATTTT.

V and J are TRBV2 and TRBJ2-3; D assignment may be TRBD1 or TRBD2 (5 bases each). V dropped 5 bases and J dropped 3 bases, with 9 bases sitting between them. CDR3 length equals 13 residues. Germline CDR1 and CDR2: SNHLY and FYNNEI. CDR3: CASSRDGTDTQYF. The DNA of the CDR3 is TGTGCCAGCAGTCGGGACGGAACAGATACGCAGTATTTT.

This rearrangement joins TRBV29-1 to TRBJ2-2; D is unclear. V was clipped by 4 bases and J by 3 bases, with 9 bases between them. Germline V gene lookup returns CDR1 SQVTM and CDR2 ANQGSEA. There are 13 residues in the CDR3. This chain's CDR3 is CSVGQVYTGELFF. In DNA form, the CDR3 reads TGCAGCGTTGGGCAGGTTTACACCGGGGAGCTGTTTTTT.

The genes are TRBV15 and TRBJ2-6; TRBD1 or TRBD2 may be the D gene (5 bases each). The CDR3 sequence is 17 residues long. CDR1 and CDR2 (germline): LNHNV, YYDKDF (reference sequence). Trimming cost V 3 bases and J 0 bases, with 12 bases left between them. Written as DNA, the CDR3 is TGTGCCACCAGCAGGGGACCGCAGAGCTCTGGGGCCAACGTCCTGACTTTC. Protein sequence: CATSRGPQSSGANVLTF.

This sequence joins TRBV4-2 and TRBJ2-3; D gene unclear. V shed 2 bases and J shed 6 bases, with 9 bases lying between them. The CDR3 spans 13 residues. CDR1 and CDR2 (germline): LGHNA, YNFKEQ. The CDR3 DNA follows: TGTGCCAGCAGCCAATTTGAGTCGGATACGCAGTATTTT. Protein: CASSQFESDTQYF.

The chain joins TRBV4-3 to TRBJ2-2; D gene unclear. Germline V gives CDR1 LGHNA, CDR2 YSLEER. V lost 5 bases to trimming and J lost 4 bases, with 14 bases between them. There are 15 residues in the CDR3. CDR3 region: CASSTTVTLTGELFF. The CDR3 nucleotides are TGCGCCAGCAGCACGACGGTGACTCTCACCGGGGAGCTGTTTTTT.

The CDR3 bases are TGTGCCTGGAGTGTACGGGGCGGGGAGCTGTTTTTT. Protein: CAWSVRGGELFF. The V call is TRBV30, the J call TRBJ2-2, with TRBD2 as a possible D gene (5 bases). From germline, CDR1 is GTSNPN and CDR2 SVGIG (reference sequence). V was pared by 0 bases and J by 7 bases, with 6 bases between. The CDR3 has 12 amino acids.

This clone was detected once. V and J are TRBV6-5 and TRBJ2-3, with D perhaps TRBD1 (5 bases). With 4 bases removed from V and 0 bases from J, the gap between germline ends came to 11 bases. The germline gives CDR1 MNHEY, CDR2 SVGAGI. The CDR3 length is 15 residues. CDR3 amino acids: CASSFRQTSTDTQYF. Written as DNA, the CDR3 is TGTGCCAGCAGTTTCCGACAGACAAGCACAGATACGCAGTATTTT.

The chain is built from TRBV5-1 and TRBJ2-2, with D possibly being TRBD2 (7 bases). This CDR3 contains 16 residues. Germline values: CDR1 SGHRS, CDR2 YFSETQ. Trimming left V 0 bases short and J 3 bases short, with 12 bases between. The CDR3 is CASSLVEGGDTGELFF. The DNA for the CDR3 is TGCGCCAGCAGCTTGGTGGAAGGGGGGGACACCGGGGAGCTGTTTTTT.

The V and J genes are TRBV5-1 and TRBJ2-3; perhaps TRBD1 as D (5 bases). Trimming stripped 0 bases from V and 1 base from J, with 12 bases between. In germline, CDR1 is SGHRS, CDR2 YFSETQ. The length of the CDR3 is 16 residues. The CDR3 region has the DNA TGCGCCAGCAGCTTGGGGGGCAGGTCCCGCACAGATACGCAGTATTTT. This codes for CASSLGGRSRTDTQYF.